This TCR beta chain was profiled in a study of T cells after yellow fever vaccination. For TCR, cDNA came from 5'RACE template switching, which added a universal primer site and UMIs. MiXCR, applied by TCRdb to the 5' RACE reads, yields one record per CDR3 protein. The sample records some 600,000 distinct CDR3 sequences, roughly 12% being singletons. This clonotype has a count of ten or more. Sequenced here: PBMCs, sampled on the day of the yellow fever booster vaccination. The receptor's source is a man aged 25 to 40 who received the YFV17D yellow fever vaccine.

CDR3 DNA: TGCGCCAGCAGCCAAGACAGGGGGGAAGATACGCAGTATTTT. This sequence encodes CASSQDRGEDTQYF. V is TRBV4-3 and J is TRBJ2-3; the D gene is possibly TRBD1 (7 bases). V dropped 0 bases and J dropped 5 bases, with 9 bases sitting between them. This CDR3 has 14 residues. Per the germline V gene, CDR1 is LGHNA and CDR2 is YSLEER.